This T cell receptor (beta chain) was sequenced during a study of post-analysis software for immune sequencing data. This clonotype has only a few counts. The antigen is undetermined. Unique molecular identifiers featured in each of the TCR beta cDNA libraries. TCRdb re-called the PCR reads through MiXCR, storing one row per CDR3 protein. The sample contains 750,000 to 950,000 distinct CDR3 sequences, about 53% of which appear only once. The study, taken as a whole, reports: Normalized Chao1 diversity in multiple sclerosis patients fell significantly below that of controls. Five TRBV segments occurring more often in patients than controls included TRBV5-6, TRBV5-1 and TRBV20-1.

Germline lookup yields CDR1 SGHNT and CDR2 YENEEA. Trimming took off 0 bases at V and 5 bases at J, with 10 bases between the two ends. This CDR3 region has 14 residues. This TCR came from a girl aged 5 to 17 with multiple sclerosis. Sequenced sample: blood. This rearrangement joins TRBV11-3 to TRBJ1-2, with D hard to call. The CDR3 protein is CASSLDRSEYGYTF. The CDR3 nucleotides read TGTGCCAGCAGCTTAGATCGGTCAGAATATGGCTACACCTTC.